These T cell receptor beta chains were read from a single sample in a study of CD8 T cells in ankylosing spondylitis. TCRdb reprocessed the 5' RACE reads with MiXCR, giving one entry per CDR3 protein. The profile shows some 840,000 distinct CDR3 sequences, approximately 12% of them singletons. The sequenced sample was blood, either unsorted or a sorted T cell fraction (not recorded which). All receptors come from a male donor with ankylosing spondylitis. The CDR3 runs from the conserved cysteine through the conserved F or W. A D gene is named only where the DNA matches it firmly. Clone size is not always given. Where it is, it says once, few, many or a class for expanded clones.

>TRBJ2-6|TRBV11-2|17|few|NA
CASRQGKGFSGANVLTF
TGTGCCAGCAGACAGGGAAAAGGGTTCTCTGGGGCCAACGTCCTGACTTTC
>TRBJ2-3|TRBV6-2/TRBV6-3|13|NA|NA
CASSSARSDTQYF
TGTGCCAGCAGTTCTGCTAGGTCAGATACGCAGTATTTT
>TRBJ2-7|TRBV7-8|15|few|NA
CASSLVAGVGHEQYF
TGTGCCAGCAGCTTAGTGGCAGGGGTTGGGCACGAGCAGTACTTC
>TRBJ1-2|TRBV29-1|11|many|NA
CSVVGRGGYTF
TGCAGCGTGGTCGGCAGGGGTGGCTACACCTTC
>TRBJ2-1|TRBV5-6|15|NA|TRBD2
CASSANGGVSNEQFF
TGTGCCAGCAGCGCCAACGGGGGGGTAAGCAATGAGCAGTTCTTC
>TRBJ2-1|TRBV21-1|16|few|NA
CASRVGTIRPYNEQFF
TGTGCCAGCAGGGTAGGTACTATTCGTCCCTACAATGAGCAGTTCTTC
>TRBJ2-2|TRBV20-1|15|few|TRBD2
CSARATSGRTGELFF
TGCAGTGCTAGAGCGACTAGCGGGAGAACCGGGGAGCTGTTTTTT
>TRBJ1-1|TRBV12-3/TRBV12-4|12|few|NA
CASSLRLGDAFF
TGTGCCAGCAGTTTAAGGTTAGGGGACGCTTTCTTT
>TRBJ2-5|TRBV20-1|14|many|TRBD1
CSARGTGSQETQYF
TGCAGTGCTAGGGGGACAGGGAGCCAAGAGACCCAGTACTTC
>TRBJ2-7|TRBV5-1|13|few|NA
CASSWTFSYEQYF
TGCGCCAGCAGCTGGACTTTTTCCTACGAGCAGTACTTC
>TRBJ1-1|TRBV5-1|14|many|TRBD1
CASSYRGQNTEAFF
TGCGCCAGCTCCTACAGGGGTCAGAACACTGAAGCTTTCTTT
>TRBJ2-1|TRBV20-1|15|NA|TRBD2
CRAPTGTSGFNEQFF
TGCAGAGCTCCGACCGGGACTAGCGGGTTCAATGAGCAGTTCTTC
>TRBJ2-5|TRBV7-2|15|few|NA
CASSAMWWAQETQYF
TGTGCCAGCAGCGCCATGTGGTGGGCCCAAGAGACCCAGTACTTC
>TRBJ2-7|TRBV7-9|15|many|TRBD1
CASSLGEQGGYEQYF
TGTGCCAGCAGCTTAGGTGAACAGGGGGGCTACGAGCAGTACTTC
>TRBJ1-4|TRBV2|14|NA|NA
CASSFELRNEKLFF
TGTGCCAGCAGTTTCGAGTTACGGAATGAAAAACTGTTTTTT
>TRBJ1-2|TRBV10-3|14|few|TRBD1
CAIRGAGGNYGYTF
TGTGCCATCAGGGGTGCAGGGGGCAACTATGGCTACACCTTC
>TRBJ2-2|TRBV5-1|17|many|TRBD2
CASSFSGSMKNTGELFF
TGCGCCAGCAGCTTTAGCGGGAGCATGAAGAACACCGGGGAGCTGTTTTTT
>TRBJ1-1|TRBV4-3|16|few|TRBD1
CASSQDRGQGTTEAFF
TGCGCCAGCAGCCAAGATAGGGGACAGGGTACCACTGAAGCTTTCTTT
>TRBJ1-1|TRBV5-1|17|few|TRBD1
CASSRTGYRSANTEAFF
TGCGCCAGCAGCAGGACAGGGTACAGGTCAGCGAACACTGAAGCTTTCTTT
>TRBJ1-1|TRBV4-2|17|NA|TRBD1
CASSRAGTGAPDPEAFF
TGTGCCAGCAGCCGTGCCGGGACAGGGGCCCCTGACCCTGAAGCTTTCTTT
>TRBJ2-1|TRBV10-2|15|NA|NA
CASSENRDSYNEQFF
TGCGCCAGCAGTGAGAACCGAGACTCCTACAATGAGCAGTTCTTC
>TRBJ1-5|TRBV12-3/TRBV12-4|11|few|NA
CASSRGQPQHF
TGTGCCAGCAGTCGCGGACAGCCCCAGCATTTT
>TRBJ2-3|TRBV5-1|15|NA|TRBD2
CASSLYGGGTDTQYF
TGCGCCAGCAGCTTGTACGGGGGGGGAACAGATACGCAGTATTTT
>TRBJ1-4|TRBV6-5|14|few|NA
CASSSVRVNEKLFF
TGTGCCAGCAGTTCGGTCAGGGTCAATGAAAAACTGTTTTTT
>TRBJ2-7|TRBV5-1|11|many|NA
CASSATYEQYF
TGCGCCAGCAGCGCAACCTACGAGCAGTACTTC
>TRBJ2-1|TRBV20-1|15|NA|TRBD2
CSARPGGSSYNEQFF
TGCAGTGCTAGACCCGGGGGGAGCTCCTACAATGAGCAGTTCTTC
>TRBJ2-7|TRBV10-3|13|few|NA
CAIKTDKTYEQYF
TGTGCCATCAAGACAGACAAGACCTACGAGCAGTACTTC
>TRBJ1-2|TRBV19|14|NA|NA
CASSMARGRYGYTF
TGTGCCAGTAGTATGGCCAGGGGTAGATATGGCTACACCTTC
>TRBJ2-5|TRBV7-2|15|few|TRBD1
CASSSQGAGQETQYF
TGTGCCAGCAGCTCGCAGGGGGCTGGGCAAGAGACCCAGTACTTC
>TRBJ2-7|TRBV20-1|14|NA|NA
CSALIAAGPYEQYF
TGCAGTGCATTAATAGCGGCAGGGCCCTACGAGCAGTACTTC
>TRBJ1-4|TRBV20-1|12|few|NA
CSAQGTPKKLFF
TGCAGTGCTCAAGGGACCCCAAAAAAACTGTTTTTT
>TRBJ2-7|TRBV5-6|15|many|TRBD1
CASSRGQRRIYEQYF
TGTGCCAGCAGTCGGGGACAGAGGAGGATCTACGAGCAGTACTTC
>TRBJ1-1|TRBV29-1|11|many|NA
CSVSPYTEAFF
TGCAGCGTTTCCCCCTACACTGAAGCTTTCTTT
>TRBJ1-2|TRBV12-3/TRBV12-4|13|many|NA
CASTAVANYGYTF
TGTGCCAGCACGGCCGTAGCTAACTATGGCTACACCTTC
>TRBJ1-1|TRBV11-1|13|many|NA
CASSTLRDTEAFF
TGTGCCAGCAGCACTTTAAGGGACACTGAAGCTTTCTTT